The 13 T cell receptor beta chains given below trace back to one sample, sequenced in a study of T cells in women clearing cervical HPV infection. Produced via immunoSEQ multiplex PCR; TCRdb's table is partial and in-frame only. This sample contains 15,000 or so clones. The sequenced sample was blood buffy coat. These receptors originate from a woman between 18 and 70 years old with a cervical HPV16 infection that either progressed to CIN3+ or cleared (not recorded which).

A word on this clone: The read terminates 3 residues before the CDR3 end, so the remaining end is supplied by the germline J gene. V is TRBV5-1 and J is TRBJ2-7; D remains unclear. Trimming left V 0 bases short and J 3 bases short, with 10 bases between. Germline lookup yields CDR1 SGHRS and CDR2 YFSETQ. The CDR3 has 14 amino acids. The part of the CDR3 DNA that was read is TGCGCCAGCAGCTTGGAATTAAAGGGCTACGAG. It codes for CASSLELKGYE. Given in full, the CDR3 is CASSLELKGYEQYF.

As regards this clone: The read ends 3 residues before the CDR3 terminus; that terminus is restored from the germline J gene. The rearrangement links TRBV7-9 to TRBJ1-2, with D maybe TRBD1 (5 bases). From germline, CDR1 is SEHNR and CDR2 FQNEAQ (reference sequence). This CDR3 region has 13 residues. The CDR3 sequence: CASSLPGKSGYTF. The part of the CDR3 DNA that was read is TGTGCCAGCAGCTTACCAGGGAAATCGGGC.

Turning to this clone: The CDR3 is cut off 3 residues early in the read; its end comes from the germline J gene. The rearrangement uses TRBV18 and TRBJ2-4; TRBD1 matches at 8 bases. Germline lookup yields CDR1 KGHSH and CDR2 LQKENI. The ends lost 6 bases at V and 5 bases at J; junction bases unmatched: 9. The CDR3 has 15 residues. The part of the CDR3 DNA that was read is TGTGCCAGCTCCCGCGACAGGGGAAGAGAAAACATT. Its translation: CASSRDRGRENI. The full CDR3 is CASSRDRGRENIQYF.

With respect to this clone: Read data end 3 residues before the CDR3 end; the end is taken from the germline J gene. V and J are TRBV5-3 and TRBJ1-1; no firm D call. TRBV5-3 is given ORF status, its function remaining uncertain. The V and J ends lost 2 bases and 0 bases respectively, with 14 bases between them. The CDR3 covers 16 residues. The CDR3 sequence is CARSLPERAMNTEAFF. The sequenced part of the CDR3 DNA is TGTGCCAGAAGCTTACCCGAAAGGGCTATGAACACTGAA.

Concerning this clone: Read data end 3 residues before the CDR3 end; the end is taken from the germline J gene. The chain recombines TRBV19 with TRBJ2-1; D gene unclear. CDR3 length: 14 amino acids. Germline CDR1 LNHDA, CDR2 SQIVND (reference sequence). V was shortened by 11 bases and J by 0 bases, with 14 bases between the two germline ends. CDR3 sequence reads: CAGQFNSSYNEQFF. The CDR3 bases that were read are TGTGCCGGTCAATTCAATAGCTCCTACAATGAG.

Concerning this clone itself: The read terminates 3 residues before the CDR3 end, so the remaining end is supplied by the germline J gene. The chain carries TRBV7-9 and TRBJ1-5; D not certain. V was clipped by 0 bases and J by 5 bases, with 8 bases between them. CDR1 and CDR2 from the germline V gene are SEHNR and FQNEAQ (reference sequence). The CDR3 extends over 14 amino acids. CDR3 in amino acids: CASSLARQYQPQHF. CDR3 DNA, as far as it was read: TGTGCCAGCAGCTTAGCGCGGCAGTATCAGCCC.

Points on this clone: The CDR3 goes on 3 residues after the read ends, and that part is filled in from the germline J gene. The chain couples TRBV18 to TRBJ1-1; the D is unclear. CDR1 is KGHSH and CDR2 is LQKENI in the germline V gene. This CDR3 is built from 14 residues. Between the trimmed V and J ends, which lost 3 bases and 1 base, there was a span of 9 bases. CDR3 bases read: TGTGCCAGCTCACCGGGCGCCCGGAACACTGAA. This sequence encodes CASSPGARNTE. The complete CDR3 sequence is CASSPGARNTEAFF.

Concerning this clone: The DNA ends 3 residues before the CDR3 does, and the rest of the CDR3 is filled in from the germline J gene. The J gene is TRBJ1-1, the V gene TRBV5-1, with a weak D call TRBD1 (6 bases). Trimming took 3 bases from V and 1 from J, leaving 10 bases between them. Germline V gene data show CDR1 as SGHRS and CDR2 as YFSETQ. CDR3 length equals 14 residues. CDR3 DNA, as far as it was read: TGCGCCAGCAGCTCCCGGACAGCGAACACTGAA. Its translation: CASSSRTANTE. The entire CDR3 sequence reads CASSSRTANTEAFF.

Concerning this clone itself: The read terminates 3 residues before the CDR3 end, so the remaining end is supplied by the germline J gene. This sequence joins TRBV5-1 and TRBJ2-1; 16 nucleotides match TRBD2. The V gene end was trimmed by 7 bases and the J gene end by 6 bases; junction bases not matched to a gene: 4. Germline values: CDR1 SGHRS, CDR2 YFSETQ. The CDR3 is 15 residues long. CDR3 sequence: CASAGLAGGTNEQFF. Incomplete CDR3 DNA: TGCGCCAGCGCGGGACTAGCGGGAGGGACCAATGAG.

For this clone: The observed sequence ends 3 residues before the CDR3 terminus, with the missing tail filled in from the germline J gene. The chain links TRBV2 to TRBJ1-1; unclear D gene. CDR1 SNHLY and CDR2 FYNNEI come from the germline V gene. Trimming took 2 bases from V and 0 from J, leaving 7 bases between them. The CDR3 has 14 amino acids. The CDR3 sequence: CASSELKMNTEAFF. The CDR3 bases that were read are TGTGCCAGCAGTGAACTTAAAATGAACACTGAA.

Worth noting for this clone: The CDR3 goes on 3 residues after the read ends, and that part is filled in from the germline J gene. The chain uses TRBV19 and TRBJ1-4; 7 positions agree with TRBD1. This CDR3 region has 16 residues. V lost 3 bases, J lost 4 bases, and 8 bases stayed unmatched. Germline CDR1 LNHDA, CDR2 SQIVND (reference sequence). The sequenced CDR3 bases are TGTGCCAGTAGTATCGGCGGGACAGCTTATAATGAAAAA. Translating gives CASSIGGTAYNEK. The full CDR3 protein reads CASSIGGTAYNEKLFF.

Concerning this clone itself: The read ends 3 residues early relative to the CDR3; the germline J gene fills the gap. The chain carries TRBV19 and TRBJ2-2; 8 positions agree with TRBD2. Trimming at V came to 5 bases and at J to 7 bases, leaving 6 bases not matched to a gene. This CDR3 spans 14 amino acids. Germline V gene data show CDR1 as LNHDA and CDR2 as SQIVND (reference sequence). The CDR3 reads CASSLAGTSGELFF. Partial CDR3 DNA: TGTGCCAGTAGTCTTGCCGGGACTAGCGGGGAG.

A remark on this clone: The read stops 3 residues short of the end of the CDR3; the missing end is completed from the germline J gene. This chain links TRBV7-2 with TRBJ2-3, with TRBD2 as a possible D gene (5 bases). Per the germline V gene, CDR1 is SGHTA and CDR2 is FQGNSA. The CDR3 runs 14 residues. Trimming left V 6 bases short and J 4 bases short, with 14 bases between. CDR3 amino acids: CASRKTRRSDTQYF. The sequenced CDR3 bases are TGTGCCAGCAGGAAGACAAGGAGGTCAGATACG.